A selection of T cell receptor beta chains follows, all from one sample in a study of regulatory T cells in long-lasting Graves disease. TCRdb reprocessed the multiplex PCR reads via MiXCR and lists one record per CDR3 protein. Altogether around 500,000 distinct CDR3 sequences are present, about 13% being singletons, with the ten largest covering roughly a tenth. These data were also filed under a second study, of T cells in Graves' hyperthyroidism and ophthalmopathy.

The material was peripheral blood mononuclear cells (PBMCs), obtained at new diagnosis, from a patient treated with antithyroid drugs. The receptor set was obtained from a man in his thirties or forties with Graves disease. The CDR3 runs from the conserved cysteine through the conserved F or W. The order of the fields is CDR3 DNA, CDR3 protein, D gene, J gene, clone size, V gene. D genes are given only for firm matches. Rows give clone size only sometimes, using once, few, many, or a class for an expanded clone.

CDR3nt: TGTGCCAGCAGTCGCCCCCCGACAGGGGGCTTTTCCTATGGCTACACCTTC
CDR3aa: CASSRPPTGGFSYGYTF
d_gene: TRBD1
j_gene: TRBJ1-2
abundance: few
v_gene: TRBV6-1

CDR3nt: TGCAGCGTTGAAGAAGTCGCTACAATCACAGATACGCAGTATTTT
CDR3aa: CSVEEVATITDTQYF
d_gene: .
j_gene: TRBJ2-3
abundance: many
v_gene: TRBV29-1

CDR3nt: TGTGCCAGCTCACCCCCGGACGAATACGAGCAGTACTTC
CDR3aa: CASSPPDEYEQYF
d_gene: .
j_gene: TRBJ2-7
abundance: many
v_gene: TRBV18

CDR3nt: TGTGCCAGCAGCCAAAAGTTACACGCCCCAGCGGGCCCTTTTGCCTACGAGCAGTACTTC
CDR3aa: CASSQKLHAPAGPFAYEQYF
d_gene: .
j_gene: TRBJ2-7
abundance: .
v_gene: TRBV3-1

CDR3nt: TGTGCCAGCAGCGTAGGGTACCCAGATACGCAGTATTTT
CDR3aa: CASSVGYPDTQYF
d_gene: .
j_gene: TRBJ2-3
abundance: .
v_gene: TRBV9

CDR3nt: TGTGCCAGCAGTGGGGGGGTAACTAATGAAAAACTGTTTTTT
CDR3aa: CASSGGVTNEKLFF
d_gene: .
j_gene: TRBJ1-4
abundance: few
v_gene: TRBV25-1

CDR3nt: TGTGCCATCAGTGAGGGCTACTCTCAGGCGGGGACTGACTATGGCTACACCTTC
CDR3aa: CAISEGYSQAGTDYGYTF
d_gene: .
j_gene: TRBJ1-2
abundance: many
v_gene: TRBV10-3

CDR3nt: TGCAGTGCCCTCCCCAGCCTAGGGGGCTACACCTTC
CDR3aa: CSALPSLGGYTF
d_gene: .
j_gene: TRBJ1-2
abundance: many
v_gene: TRBV20-1

CDR3nt: TGTGCCAGCAGCCCAGAGACAGGGGCTGGAAACACCATATATTTT
CDR3aa: CASSPETGAGNTIYF
d_gene: TRBD1
j_gene: TRBJ1-3
abundance: .
v_gene: TRBV5-5

CDR3nt: TGTGCCAGCAGCTTAGATCAGGGAGCAGACAATGAGCAGTTCTTC
CDR3aa: CASSLDQGADNEQFF
d_gene: .
j_gene: TRBJ2-1
abundance: many
v_gene: TRBV7-2

CDR3nt: TGTGCCAGCAGCGTAGGTTATGGGGCCAACGTCCTGACTTTC
CDR3aa: CASSVGYGANVLTF
d_gene: .
j_gene: TRBJ2-6
abundance: .
v_gene: TRBV9

CDR3nt: TGTGCCAGCAGTTTAGCGGTCGGGAGGGCGTTGGGGACCCAGTACTTC
CDR3aa: CASSLAVGRALGTQYF
d_gene: TRBD2
j_gene: TRBJ2-5
abundance: few
v_gene: TRBV12-3/TRBV12-4

CDR3nt: TGTGCCAGCACCGATTTCGGACTAGCGGGTCATGAGCAGTTCTTC
CDR3aa: CASTDFGLAGHEQFF
d_gene: TRBD2
j_gene: TRBJ2-1
abundance: .
v_gene: TRBV27

CDR3nt: TGTGCCTGGAGTGTGAATAAAGAACGGCTCTATGGCTACACCTTC
CDR3aa: CAWSVNKERLYGYTF
d_gene: .
j_gene: TRBJ1-2
abundance: few
v_gene: TRBV30

CDR3nt: TGCGCCAGCAGCTTACAGGGGGCACAGGGGGATACGCAGTATTTT
CDR3aa: CASSLQGAQGDTQYF
d_gene: TRBD1
j_gene: TRBJ2-3
abundance: many
v_gene: TRBV5-1

CDR3nt: TGTGCCAGCACTAGGACAGACTTCTGGCGGGGCACAGATACGCAGTATTTT
CDR3aa: CASTRTDFWRGTDTQYF
d_gene: .
j_gene: TRBJ2-3
abundance: many
v_gene: TRBV6-1

CDR3nt: TGCGCCAGCAGTTTGCCACAGGGGAGGAATGAGCAGTTCTTC
CDR3aa: CASSLPQGRNEQFF
d_gene: .
j_gene: TRBJ2-1
abundance: many
v_gene: TRBV5-1

CDR3nt: TGTGCCATCAGCCAAGGGGACAATGAGCAGTTCTTC
CDR3aa: CAISQGDNEQFF
d_gene: .
j_gene: TRBJ2-1
abundance: many
v_gene: TRBV10-3

CDR3nt: TGTGCCAGCTCACCGCGCCCGCAGGAACACTATGGCTACACCTTC
CDR3aa: CASSPRPQEHYGYTF
d_gene: .
j_gene: TRBJ1-2
abundance: few
v_gene: TRBV18

CDR3nt: TGCGCCAGCAGCGCAGGGGGAGAGCAGTACTTC
CDR3aa: CASSAGGEQYF
d_gene: TRBD1
j_gene: TRBJ2-7
abundance: few
v_gene: TRBV5-1

CDR3nt: TGTGCCAGCAGCAGACAGGGGGCGCCGGTCGACGAGCAGTACTTC
CDR3aa: CASSRQGAPVDEQYF
d_gene: TRBD1
j_gene: TRBJ2-7
abundance: few
v_gene: TRBV3-1

CDR3nt: TGTGCCAGCAGTGAAACAGGGGGAGCCTACTACGAGCAGTACTTC
CDR3aa: CASSETGGAYYEQYF
d_gene: TRBD1
j_gene: TRBJ2-7
abundance: few
v_gene: TRBV6-1

CDR3nt: TGTGCCAGCAGATGCGGGACTAAGGCATGCGAGCAGTACTTC
CDR3aa: CASRCGTKACEQYF
d_gene: TRBD2
j_gene: TRBJ2-7
abundance: .
v_gene: TRBV6-1

CDR3nt: TGTGCCAGCGGGGACGGTAGCAATCAGCCCCAGCATTTT
CDR3aa: CASGDGSNQPQHF
d_gene: .
j_gene: TRBJ1-5
abundance: many
v_gene: TRBV6-1

CDR3nt: TGTGCCAGCAGCTTGGGGGCGGGAGGCTACACCTTC
CDR3aa: CASSLGAGGYTF
d_gene: .
j_gene: TRBJ1-2
abundance: .
v_gene: TRBV5-5

CDR3nt: TGTGCCAGCAGCGCCGAGACTGGGGTAGGCGAGCAGTACTTC
CDR3aa: CASSAETGVGEQYF
d_gene: .
j_gene: TRBJ2-7
abundance: many
v_gene: TRBV7-9

CDR3nt: TGTGCCAGCAGCTTGTCCAGCAGAGATACGCAGTATTTT
CDR3aa: CASSLSSRDTQYF
d_gene: .
j_gene: TRBJ2-3
abundance: many
v_gene: TRBV5-6

CDR3nt: TGTGCCAGCAGCGAGATTAGCGGAGCAGAGACCCAGTACTTC
CDR3aa: CASSEISGAETQYF
d_gene: .
j_gene: TRBJ2-5
abundance: many
v_gene: TRBV11-3

CDR3nt: TGTGCCAGCAGCGTCTCCGGGACCGCAAATTCACCCCTCCACTTT
CDR3aa: CASSVSGTANSPLHF
d_gene: .
j_gene: TRBJ1-6
abundance: few
v_gene: TRBV9

CDR3nt: TGTGCCAGCAGTGAACAGCGTGAAGAGACCCAGTACTTC
CDR3aa: CASSEQREETQYF
d_gene: .
j_gene: TRBJ2-5
abundance: many
v_gene: TRBV2

CDR3nt: TGTGCCACCAGTGAAGGGACCCAGACCCAGTACTTC
CDR3aa: CATSEGTQTQYF
d_gene: .
j_gene: TRBJ2-5
abundance: many
v_gene: TRBV24-1

CDR3nt: TGCAGTGCTAGAGATGGGGCGGGGGACACAGATACGCAGTATTTT
CDR3aa: CSARDGAGDTDTQYF
d_gene: TRBD2
j_gene: TRBJ2-3
abundance: .
v_gene: TRBV20-1